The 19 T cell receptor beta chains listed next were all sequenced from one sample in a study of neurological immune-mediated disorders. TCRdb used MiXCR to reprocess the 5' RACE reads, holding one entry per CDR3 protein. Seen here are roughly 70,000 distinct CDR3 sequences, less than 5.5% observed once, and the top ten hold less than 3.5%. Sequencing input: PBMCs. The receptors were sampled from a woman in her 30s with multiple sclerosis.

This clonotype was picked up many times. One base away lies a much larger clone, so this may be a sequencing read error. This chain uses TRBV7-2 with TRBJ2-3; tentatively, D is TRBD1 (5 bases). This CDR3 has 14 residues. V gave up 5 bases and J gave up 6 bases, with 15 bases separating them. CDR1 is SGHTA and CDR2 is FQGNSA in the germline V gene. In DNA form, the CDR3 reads TGTGCCAGCAGCCAGGGAATAGTCGGGGATACGCAGTATTTT. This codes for CASSQGIVGDTQYF.

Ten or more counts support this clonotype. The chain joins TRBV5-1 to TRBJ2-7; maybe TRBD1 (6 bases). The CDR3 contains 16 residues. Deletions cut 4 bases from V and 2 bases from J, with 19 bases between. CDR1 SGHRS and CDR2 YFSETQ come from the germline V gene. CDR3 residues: CASSTGTTPKTYEQYF. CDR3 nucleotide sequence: TGCGCCAGCAGCACCGGGACAACTCCTAAAACCTACGAGCAGTACTTC. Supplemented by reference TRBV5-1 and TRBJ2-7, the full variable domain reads KAGVTQTPRYLIKTRGQQVTLSCSPISGHRSVSWYQQTPGQGLQFLFEYFSETQRNKGNFPGRFSGRQFSNSRSEMNVSTLELGDSALYLCASSTGTTPKTYEQYFGPGTRLTVT.

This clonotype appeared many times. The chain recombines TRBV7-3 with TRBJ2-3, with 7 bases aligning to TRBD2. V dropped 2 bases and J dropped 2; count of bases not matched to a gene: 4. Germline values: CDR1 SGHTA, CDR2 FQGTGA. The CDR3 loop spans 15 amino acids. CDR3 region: CASSLYGGTTDTQYF. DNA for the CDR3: TGTGCCAGCAGCTTATACGGGGGGACCACAGATACGCAGTATTTT.

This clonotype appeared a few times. CDR3 coding DNA: TGTGCCAGCAGCCAAGGACTGGAATACGAGCAGTACTTC. It encodes CASSQGLEYEQYF. The gene calls are TRBV7-9 and TRBJ2-7; D perhaps matches TRBD2 (5 bases). The germline CDR1 and CDR2 sequences are SEHNR and FQNEAQ (reference sequence). Trimming pared 5 bases from V and 4 bases from J, leaving 12 bases between. The CDR3 length is 13 residues.

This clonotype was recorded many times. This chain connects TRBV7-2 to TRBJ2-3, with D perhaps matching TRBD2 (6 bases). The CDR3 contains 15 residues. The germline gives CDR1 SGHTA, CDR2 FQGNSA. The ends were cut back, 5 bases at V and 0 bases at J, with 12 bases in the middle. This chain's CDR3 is CASSTSGVSTDTQYF. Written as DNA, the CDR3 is TGTGCCAGCAGCACCTCGGGAGTTAGCACAGATACGCAGTATTTT.

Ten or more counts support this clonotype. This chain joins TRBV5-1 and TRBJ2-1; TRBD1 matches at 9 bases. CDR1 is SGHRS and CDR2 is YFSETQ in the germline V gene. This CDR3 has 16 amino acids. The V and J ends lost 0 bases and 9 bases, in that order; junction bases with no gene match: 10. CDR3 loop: CASSLGSGTGLGEQFF. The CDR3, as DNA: TGCGCCAGCAGCTTGGGGAGTGGGACAGGGCTCGGTGAGCAGTTCTTC.

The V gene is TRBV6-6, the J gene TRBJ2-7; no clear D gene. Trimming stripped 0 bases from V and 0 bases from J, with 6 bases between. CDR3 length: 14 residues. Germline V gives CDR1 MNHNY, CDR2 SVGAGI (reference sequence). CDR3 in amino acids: CASSYSPASYEQYF. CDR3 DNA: TGTGCCAGCAGTTACTCACCAGCCTCCTACGAGCAGTACTTC.

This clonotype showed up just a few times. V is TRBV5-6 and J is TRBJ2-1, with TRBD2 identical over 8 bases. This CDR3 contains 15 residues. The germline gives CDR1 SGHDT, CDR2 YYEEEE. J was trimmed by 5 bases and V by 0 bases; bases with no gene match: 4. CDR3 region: CASSLGQRGNNEQFF. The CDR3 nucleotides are TGTGCCAGCAGCTTGGGCCAGCGGGGGAACAATGAGCAGTTCTTC.

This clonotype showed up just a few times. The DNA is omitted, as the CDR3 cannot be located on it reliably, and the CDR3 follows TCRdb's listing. This CDR3 is CISVPDIYSYNTYEQYF. The rearrangement links TRBV7-5 to TRBJ2-7. TRBV7-5 is a listed pseudogene. The CDR3 has 17 amino acids, counting both end residues.

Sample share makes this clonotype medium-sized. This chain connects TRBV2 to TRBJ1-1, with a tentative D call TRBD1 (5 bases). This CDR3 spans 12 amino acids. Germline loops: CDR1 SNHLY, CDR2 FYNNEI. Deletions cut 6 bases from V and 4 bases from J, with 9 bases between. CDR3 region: CASRGPSTEAFF. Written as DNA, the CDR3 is TGTGCCAGCAGGGGGCCGAGCACTGAAGCTTTCTTT.

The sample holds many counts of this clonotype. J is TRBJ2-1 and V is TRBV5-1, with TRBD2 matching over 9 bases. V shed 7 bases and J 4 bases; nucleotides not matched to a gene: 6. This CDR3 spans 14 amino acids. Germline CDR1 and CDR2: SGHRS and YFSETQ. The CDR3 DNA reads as TGCGCCAGCGCTCCGGGACTAGCATACAATGAGCAGTTCTTC. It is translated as CASAPGLAYNEQFF.

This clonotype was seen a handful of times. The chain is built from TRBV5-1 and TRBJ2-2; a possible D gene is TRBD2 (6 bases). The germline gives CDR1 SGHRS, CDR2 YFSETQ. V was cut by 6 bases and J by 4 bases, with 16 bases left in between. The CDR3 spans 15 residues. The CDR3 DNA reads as TGCGCCAGCACCCCCGGGGGAGGAAGCACCGGGGAGCTGTTTTTT. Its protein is CASTPGGGSTGELFF. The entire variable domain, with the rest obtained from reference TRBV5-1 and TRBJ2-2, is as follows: KAGVTQTPRYLIKTRGQQVTLSCSPISGHRSVSWYQQTPGQGLQFLFEYFSETQRNKGNFPGRFSGRQFSNSRSEMNVSTLELGDSALYLCASTPGGGSTGELFFGEGSRLTVL.

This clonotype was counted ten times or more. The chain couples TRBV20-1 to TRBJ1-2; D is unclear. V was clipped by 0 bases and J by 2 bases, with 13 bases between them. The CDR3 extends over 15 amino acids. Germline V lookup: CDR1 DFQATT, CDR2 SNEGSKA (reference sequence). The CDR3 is CSARDDLKGNYGYTF. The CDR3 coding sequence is TGCAGTGCTAGAGACGACTTAAAAGGAAACTATGGCTACACCTTC.

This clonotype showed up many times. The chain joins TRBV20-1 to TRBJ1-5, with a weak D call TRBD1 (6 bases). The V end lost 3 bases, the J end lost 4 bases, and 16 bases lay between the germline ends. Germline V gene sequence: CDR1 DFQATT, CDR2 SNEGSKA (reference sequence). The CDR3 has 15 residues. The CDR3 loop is CSARKAGEWNQPQHF. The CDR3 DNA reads TGCAGTGCTAGGAAGGCAGGGGAGTGGAATCAGCCCCAGCATTTT.

The CDR3 region has the DNA TGTGCCAGCAGCTTGGCAGGGCAGGGTCGAAAGACTGAAGCTTTCTTT. It specifies CASSLAGQGRKTEAFF. V and J are TRBV5-6 and TRBJ1-1, with D perhaps matching TRBD1 (5 bases). Trimming took off 0 bases at V and 5 bases at J, with 17 bases between the two ends. The CDR3 runs 16 residues. Germline loops: CDR1 SGHDT, CDR2 YYEEEE.

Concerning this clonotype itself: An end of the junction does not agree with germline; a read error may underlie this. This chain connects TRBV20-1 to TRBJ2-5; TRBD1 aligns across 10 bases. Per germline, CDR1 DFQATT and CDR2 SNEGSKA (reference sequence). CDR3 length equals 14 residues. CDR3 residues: CGASGTGVGETQYF. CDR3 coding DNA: TGCGGTGCGTCCGGGACAGGGGTCGGGGAGACCCAGTACTTC.

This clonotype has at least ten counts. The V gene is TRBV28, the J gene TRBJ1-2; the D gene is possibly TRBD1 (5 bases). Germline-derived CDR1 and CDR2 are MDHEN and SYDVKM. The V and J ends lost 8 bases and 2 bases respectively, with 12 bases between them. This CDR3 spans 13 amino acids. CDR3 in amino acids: CASGRDGNYGYTF. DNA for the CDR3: TGTGCCAGCGGGAGGGACGGAAACTATGGCTACACCTTC.

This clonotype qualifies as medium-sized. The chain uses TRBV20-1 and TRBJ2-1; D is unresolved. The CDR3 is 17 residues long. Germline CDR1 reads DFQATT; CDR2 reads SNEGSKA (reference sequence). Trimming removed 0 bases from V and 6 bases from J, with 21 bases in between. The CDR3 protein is CSARDNEEFRDFNEQFF. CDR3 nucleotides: TGCAGTGCTAGAGATAACGAGGAATTCCGAGACTTCAATGAGCAGTTCTTC.

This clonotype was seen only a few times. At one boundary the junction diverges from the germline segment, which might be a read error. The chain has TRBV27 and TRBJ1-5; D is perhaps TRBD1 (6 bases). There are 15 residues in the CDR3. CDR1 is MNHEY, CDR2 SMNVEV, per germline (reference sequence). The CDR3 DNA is TGTGCCAGCAGTTTCCTGGGACAAGGAAATCAGCCCCAGAATTTT. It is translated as CASSFLGQGNQPQNF.